The source of this T cell receptor beta chain is a study of CXCR3 chemokines and chemotherapy response in bladder cancer (dated by TCRdb to 2021 to 2024). Regarding the complete study: The study set out to examine whether the activity of the CXCR3 chemokine system within tumors predicted response to chemotherapy in human bladder cancer.

On this clonotype: Its target antigen remains unknown. Base qualities are not provided; no much larger clone lies one nucleotide away.

Libraries came from PCR. The sample was run on an Illumina HiSeq 2500. The public reads were reprocessed in TCRdb via fastp at Q25 and MiXCR, keeping in-frame beta chains. For every CDR3 protein sequence, its rows merge into one entry that carries the most common genes and DNA. Counted in this sample were about 13,000 distinct CDR3 sequences; roughly 12% of them appeared once. Of the sample, roughly 26% falls within the top ten clones. Spanning cysteine to phenylalanine, the CDR3 consists of 10 amino acids. The DNA shown is the 30-base CDR3, in frame from base 1. As encoded in the germline V gene, CDR1 is SQVTM while CDR2 is ANQGSEA. V is shortened by 0 bases, J by 13 bases, and the region joining them spans 9 bases.

The sequence came from a human donor with bladder cancer that did not respond to neoadjuvant chemotherapy. This specimen was collected from a patient whose treatment included neoadjuvant chemotherapy. The chain uses TRBV29-1 and TRBJ1-1; no confident D gene assignment can be made. At the DNA level, the sequence is TGCAGCGTTGAAGAAATCCGGGGTTTCTTT. Its translation reads: CSVEEIRGFF.